This T cell receptor beta chain was obtained from a study of shared clonotypes between healthy human individuals. About the research overall: Donors, aged 18 to 49, were a couple of women and a few men.

Sequencing used immunoSEQ multiplex PCR; TCRdb keeps in-frame clones, though not all of them. The table shows more than 1,200,000 clones, with 97% to 99% occurring only once. Researchers partitioned CD4+ cells into CD45RA+ naive and CD45RA-negative memory subsets. The source is a man aged 25 to 40 in good health. The specimen was naive CD4+ T cells sorted from blood. Subset specified: CD45RA+ positively selected.

The CDR3 reads CASSSRNAQGNQPQHF. CDR3 coding DNA: TGTGCCAGCTCAAGTCGCAACGCCCAGGGCAATCAGCCCCAGCATTTT. The chain joins TRBV18 to TRBJ1-5; D uncertain. V lost 5 bases, J lost 2 bases, and 16 bases lay in between. Germline CDR1 reads KGHSH; CDR2 reads LQKENI. This CDR3 spans 16 amino acids.